The 25 T cell receptor beta chains below were found in one sample sequenced in a study of metastatic and nonmetastatic thyroid tumors. TCRdb redid the clone calls on the PCR reads using MiXCR. The repertoire consists of more than 40,000 clones, with 4% to 5% occurring once and the leading ten covering roughly 9.8%. Before thyroid surgery, none of the patients had received any treatment. Sequencing was performed on blood. All receptors come from a female donor with papillary thyroid cancer or a benign thyroid nodule (not recorded which). Some clones in this sample may be carry-over from other donors' samples.

This clone has at least ten counts. The chain links TRBV6-2 or TRBV6-3 to TRBJ2-1; D call uncertain. This CDR3 has 15 amino acids. Germline CDR1 MNHEY, CDR2 SVGEGT. Trimming stripped 2 bases from V and 4 bases from J, with 12 bases between. The CDR3 nucleotides are TGTGCCAGCAGTTACATGCAGGTCGCTTACAATGAGCAGTTCTTC. It codes for CASSYMQVAYNEQFF.

This clone was picked up many times. A junction boundary mismatches the germline segment, possibly from a read error. The chain combines TRBV12-3 or TRBV12-4 with TRBJ1-1, with D tentatively TRBD1 (6 bases). The CDR3 has 14 amino acids. This CDR3 reads CASRLGGGETEAFF. The CDR3 region has the DNA TGTGCCAGCAGATTAGGGGGTGGGGAGACCGAAGCTTTCTTT.

This clone appeared many times. The V gene is TRBV5-6, the J gene TRBJ2-7; 8 nucleotides line up with TRBD2. V gave up 4 bases and J gave up 9 bases; unmatched junction bases: 9. This CDR3 contains 13 residues. The V gene's germline CDR1 is SGHDT and CDR2 YYEEEE. In DNA, the CDR3 is TGTGCCAGCAGCGCCGGGACTAGAATTTGGCAGTACTTC. Translated: CASSAGTRIWQYF.

This clone was recorded at least ten times. The chain links TRBV30 to TRBJ1-2; TRBD1 is a possible D gene (5 bases). The CDR3 contains 15 residues. Germline lookup yields CDR1 GTSNPN and CDR2 SVGIG (reference sequence). The V gene lost 3 bases and the J gene lost 0 bases, with 14 bases spanning the gap. Written as DNA, the CDR3 is TGTGCCTGGAGCCACGGGGACCCCTCTAACTATGGCTACACCTTC. As protein: CAWSHGDPSNYGYTF.

This clone was detected a few times. A junction boundary mismatches the germline segment, possibly from a read error. J is TRBJ2-1 and V is TRBV20-1; 8 bases are a match to TRBD2. There are 15 residues in the CDR3. Germline assignment: CDR1 DFQATT and CDR2 SNEGSKA (reference sequence). The CDR3 bases are TGTAGTGTTACACAAACTAGCGGCCCCTACAATGAGCAGTTCTTC. Its translation: CSVTQTSGPYNEQFF.

Concerning this clone: The germline gene is not matched at one end of the junction; a read error may be the cause. J is TRBJ2-5 and V is TRBV2; TRBD1 or TRBD2 may be the D gene (5 bases each). This CDR3 is built from 17 residues. Germline V lookup: CDR1 SNHLY, CDR2 FYNNEI. The CDR3 region is CASSEANYGTGQDTQYF. The CDR3 DNA is TGTGCCAGCAGTGAAGCGAACTACGGGACGGGCCAAGACACCCAGTACTTC. The variable domain in full, completed from reference TRBV2 and TRBJ2-5, reads EPEVTQTPSHQVTQMGQEVILRCVPISNHLYFYWYRQILGQKVEFLVSFYNNEISEKSEIFDDQFSVERPDGSNFTLKIRSTKLEDSAMYFCASSEANYGTGQDTQYFGPGTRLLVL.

This clone occurred once. The chain recombines TRBV7-3 with TRBJ2-7; D gene ambiguous. Trimming removed 7 bases at V and 0 bases at J, with 16 bases between. The CDR3 has 15 residues. Germline CDR1 SGHTA, CDR2 FQGTGA. The CDR3 region is CASTPSPPYSYEQYF. The CDR3 DNA sequence: TGTGCCAGCACCCCATCCCCGCCATACTCCTACGAGCAGTACTTC.

This clone was observed many times. The genes are TRBV2 and TRBJ2-7; D is unresolved. This CDR3 comprises 14 residues. Germline loops: CDR1 SNHLY, CDR2 FYNNEI. V lost 6 bases, J lost 2 bases, and 14 bases lay in between. CDR3 loop: CASRPAQRAYEQYF. The DNA for the CDR3 is TGTGCCAGCAGACCCGCCCAACGGGCCTACGAGCAGTACTTC. Filled out from reference TRBV2 and TRBJ2-7, the complete variable domain reads EPEVTQTPSHQVTQMGQEVILRCVPISNHLYFYWYRQILGQKVEFLVSFYNNEISEKSEIFDDQFSVERPDGSNFTLKIRSTKLEDSAMYFCASRPAQRAYEQYFGPGTRLTVT.

This clone was counted many times. V usage is TRBV14 and J usage is TRBJ2-2, with D unresolved. Per the germline V gene, CDR1 is SGHDN and CDR2 is FVKESK. Trimming took off 4 bases at V and 1 base at J, with 1 base between the two ends. The CDR3 has 12 amino acids. CDR3 region: CASSLNTGELFF. The CDR3 coding sequence is TGTGCCAGCAGCCTGAACACCGGGGAGCTGTTTTTT.

A remark on this clone: The identical CDR3 is also encoded by other nucleotide sequences in the sample. The rearrangement links TRBV12-3 or TRBV12-4 to TRBJ1-1, with TRBD1 as a possible D gene (6 bases). V was shortened by 3 bases and J by 11 bases, with 22 bases between the two germline ends. The CDR3 runs 15 residues. This chain's CDR3 is CASSFRTEMNTEAFF. CDR3 bases: TGTGCCAGCAGTTTCCGGACAGAAATGAACACCGAGGCTTTCTTT.

This clone has ten or more counts. The same CDR3 arises from other DNA sequences in this sample as well. The chain uses TRBV9 and TRBJ1-1; D remains ambiguous. The CDR3 totals 14 residues. V was pared by 0 bases and J by 0 bases, with 6 bases between. From germline, CDR1 is SGDLS and CDR2 YYNGEE. DNA of the CDR3: TGTGCCAGCAGCGTAGAGGCTCTGAACACTGAAGCTTTCTTT. The encoded protein is CASSVEALNTEAFF.

In this sample, this clone turned up many times. The V gene is TRBV6-1, the J gene TRBJ2-7; 12 bases are a match to TRBD2. Germline trimming cut 7 bases from V and 4 bases from J; bases unmatched to any gene: 5. This CDR3 has 14 residues. Per the germline V gene, CDR1 is MNHNS and CDR2 is SASEGT. CDR3 in amino acids: CASTPLAGGYEQYF. The CDR3 nucleotides read TGTGCCAGCACCCCACTAGCGGGGGGTTACGAGCAGTACTTC.

The rearrangement joins TRBV9 to TRBJ1-4, with TRBD1 as a possible D gene (5 bases). The CDR3 has 15 amino acids. V was clipped by 0 bases and J by 3 bases, with 9 bases between them. The germline CDR1 and CDR2 sequences are SGDLS and YYNGEE. The CDR3 coding sequence is TGTGCCAGCAGCGTAGGGGGGACGGCTAATGAAAAACTGTTTTTT. Translating it yields CASSVGGTANEKLFF. The variable domain in full, with the rest retrieved from reference TRBV9 and TRBJ1-4, is DSGVTQTPKHLITATGQRVTLRCSPRSGDLSVYWYQQSLDQGLQFLIQYYNGEERAKGNILERFSAQQFPDLHSELNLSSLELGDSALYFCASSVGGTANEKLFFGSGTQLSVL.

This clone was seen only a few times. This may be a read error, as it is one base from a much larger clone. The chain combines TRBV30 with TRBJ2-2, with D unresolved. Between the trimmed V and J ends, which lost 0 bases and 3 bases, there was a span of 11 bases. This CDR3 is built from 15 residues. Germline-derived CDR1 and CDR2 are GTSNPN and SVGIG (reference sequence). In nucleotides, the CDR3 is TGTGCCTGGAGTGTTGGGCTTACGGACACCGGGGAGCTGTTTTTT. It is translated as CAWSVGLTDTGELFF.

Of note for this clone: A single base separates this from a much larger clone, so it may be a read error. The rearrangement links TRBV29-1 to TRBJ1-4; D is ambiguous. CDR1 SQVTM and CDR2 ANQGSEA come from the germline V gene. CDR3 size: 10 residues. The CDR3 DNA follows: TGCAGTGTTTCAGCCGAGAAACTGTTTTTT. Residues: CSVSAEKLFF.

This clone was observed at least ten times. A junction boundary mismatches the germline segment, possibly from a read error. The chain is built from TRBV20-1 and TRBJ2-5, with TRBD2 matching over 7 bases. The CDR3 is made up of 15 amino acids. From germline, CDR1 is DFQATT and CDR2 SNEGSKA (reference sequence). CDR3 DNA sequence: TGCAGTGCTAGAGCCGTAGCGGGTCCCCAAGGGACCCAGTACTTC. Protein sequence: CSARAVAGPQGTQYF.

The chain joins TRBV20-1 to TRBJ2-1; D is possibly TRBD2 (6 bases). CDR1 DFQATT and CDR2 SNEGSKA come from the germline V gene (reference sequence). CDR3 length: 16 residues. V was clipped by 0 bases and J by 5 bases, with 17 bases between them. The CDR3 DNA reads TGCAGTGCTAGAGATCCATGTAGGGAGCGGGACAATGAGCAGTTCTTC. Translation: CSARDPCRERDNEQFF.

This clone occurred many times. The chain uses TRBV7-2 and TRBJ2-6, with D perhaps TRBD1 or TRBD2 (5 bases each). Per the germline V gene, CDR1 is SGHTA and CDR2 is FQGNSA. The V end lost 0 bases, the J end lost 3 bases, and 9 bases lay between the germline ends. The CDR3 is made up of 16 amino acids. The CDR3 here is CASSLARGGGANVLTF. The CDR3 nucleotides read TGTGCCAGCAGCTTAGCGCGTGGGGGTGGGGCCAACGTCCTGACTTTC.

Within the sample, this clone is medium-sized. The genes are TRBV6-4 and TRBJ2-3; 11 nucleotides align to TRBD2. CDR1 and CDR2 from the germline V gene are MRHNA and SNTAGT. CDR3 size: 15 residues. J was trimmed by 1 base and V by 6 bases; bases with no gene match: 3. The CDR3 is CASRKTSGGTDTQYF. Written as DNA, the CDR3 is TGTGCCAGCAGGAAGACTAGCGGGGGCACAGATACGCAGTATTTT.

This clone was detected only a few times. The rearrangement links TRBV7-3 to TRBJ1-5, with D possibly being TRBD1 (6 bases). This CDR3 spans 13 amino acids. In germline, CDR1 is SGHTA, CDR2 FQGTGA. Trimming stripped 5 bases from V and 4 bases from J, with 9 bases between. The CDR3 nucleotides are TGTGCCAGCAGCCGGACAGCTAATCAGCCCCAGCATTTT. Translated, it gives CASSRTANQPQHF. Using reference TRBV7-3 and TRBJ1-5 for the parts outside the CDR3, the full variable domain is GAGVSQTPSNKVTEKGKYVELRCDPISGHTALYWYRQSLGQGPEFLIYFQGTGAADDSGLPNDRFFAVRPEGSVSTLKIQRTERGDSAVYLCASSRTANQPQHFGDGTRLSIL.

This clone was detected many times. The genes are TRBV6-1 and TRBJ1-5; TRBD1 aligns across 7 bases. CDR1 and CDR2 (germline): MNHNS, SASEGT. CDR3 length equals 16 residues. Unmatched junction bases numbered 8, after V lost 6 bases and J lost 0 bases. The CDR3 bases are TGTGCCAGCAGGCGACAGGGTCAATATAGCAATCAGCCCCAGCATTTT. Its protein is CASRRQGQYSNQPQHF.

This clone has more than one count but fewer than ten. The junction shows a germline mismatch at one end, possibly a read error. The CDR3 protein is CANSHRDRANNGELFF. Here the CDR3 DNA reads TGTGCCAACAGTCACCGAGACAGGGCGAACAACGGGGAGCTGTTTTTT. The V gene is TRBV12-3 or TRBV12-4, the J gene TRBJ2-2; 7 nucleotides line up with TRBD1. This CDR3 contains 16 residues.

Here the CDR3 DNA reads TGCGCCAGCAGCTTGGTTGACGGGGCCAACGTCCTGACTTTC. This codes for CASSLVDGANVLTF. The chain couples TRBV5-1 to TRBJ2-6; D is uncertain. Germline assignment: CDR1 SGHRS and CDR2 YFSETQ. V was clipped by 0 bases and J by 4 bases, with 5 bases between them. The CDR3 is made up of 14 amino acids.

Ten or more counts support this clone. The V and J genes are TRBV12-3 or TRBV12-4 and TRBJ1-1; no firm D call. This CDR3 comprises 13 residues. V lost 3 bases and J 4 bases, leaving 9 bases between the germline ends. The CDR3 protein is CASSFIVPTEAFF. The CDR3 coding sequence is TGTGCCAGCAGTTTTATCGTGCCCACTGAAGCTTTCTTT.

The sample holds many counts of this clone. The chain is built from TRBV20-1 and TRBJ2-3; tentatively, D is TRBD2 (6 bases). CDR3 size: 15 residues. Trimming cost V 2 bases and J 1 base, with 13 bases left between them. Germline V lookup: CDR1 DFQATT, CDR2 SNEGSKA (reference sequence). Here the CDR3 DNA reads TGCAGTGCTAGATGGGTGGGAGGCCGCACAGATACGCAGTATTTT. Amino acid sequence: CSARWVGGRTDTQYF.